The TCR beta chain under discussion was sequenced for a study of T-cell reconstitution after alpha-beta-depleted transplantation in children. Germline V gives CDR1 MNHEY, CDR2 SMNVEV (reference sequence). Trimming removed 1 base at V and 0 bases at J, with 10 bases between. The CDR3 consists of 16 residues. Study conclusions and caveats: At one year after transplant, newly produced T cells mostly accounted for T-cell counts and diversity.

Library preparation (for TCRbeta) was performed with unique molecular identifiers. TCRdb passed the PCR reads through MiXCR, listing each CDR3 protein once. Of almost 500,000 distinct CDR3 sequences in the sample, about 10% were seen once. There are many counts of this clonotype. Its target is not known. Here the sequenced sample was PBMCs, taken before TCRalphabeta/CD19-depleted stem cell transplant. V is TRBV27 and J is TRBJ2-1, with D possibly called TRBD1 or TRBD2 (6 bases each). The clonotype originates from a child aged 2 to 10 with inherited bone marrow failure, due to receive a stem cell transplant. The CDR3 protein is CASSLWGAYSYNEQFF. For the CDR3, the DNA is TGTGCCAGCAGTTTATGGGGGGCCTACTCCTACAATGAGCAGTTCTTC.